This entry is about one T cell receptor (beta chain). The clone's antigen remains unknown. Within one base of it there is no much larger clone, and no base qualities were kept. The data belong to a study of circulating tumor DNA in untreated peripheral T-cell lymphoma (dated by TCRdb to 2020 to 2022). Study-wide conclusions, independent of this receptor: Tumor-specific clonotypes were identified in 75% to 80% of patients, from more than 85% of baseline tissues and about 67% of baseline serum samples.

The cysteine opens and the phenylalanine closes a CDR3 of 15 amino acids. The read is trimmed to its CDR3 DNA, 45 bases read in frame from base 1. The germline V and J ends show losses of 4 bases and 5 bases respectively, and no gene match explains 4 bases of the junction. CDR1 and CDR2, per the germline V gene, are SGHNT and YENEEA. Tumor-specific TCR clonotypes were identified by sequencing baseline tumor tissue collected before treatment. In a trial, the study monitored patients with peripheral T-cell lymphoma who were getting frontline treatment by applying next-generation sequencing to their T-cell receptor sequences. The library was generated by the immunoSEQ multiplex PCR assay. TCRdb carries this immuneACCESS record with in-frame sequences only. Its versions omit some clonotypes, under half of them owing to an unresolved V gene in the studies checked, with the rest unexplained. Here the sample has about 1,100 clones; over 75% occur a single time. Roughly 7.9% of the sample is taken by the ten largest.

The rearranged chain carries TRBV11-3 and TRBJ2-7; TRBD2 fits 14 bases in the junction. The sequence was collected from a human donor with peripheral T-cell lymphoma. Material: tumor tissue. The base sequence is TGTGCCAGCAGCTCCAAGGGACTAGCGGGAGACGAGCAGTACTTC. This is translated as CASSSKGLAGDEQYF.